This TCR beta chain derives from a study of OX40 agonist ivuxolimab in advanced cancers. Method: immunoSEQ multiplex PCR; TCRdb's copy keeps in-frame clones and lacks some. Among 100,000 to 120,000 clones listed, 89% were seen once. Germline lookup yields CDR1 ENHRY and CDR2 SYGVKD. This CDR3 contains 16 residues. V lost 3 bases and J lost 2, with 16 bases in between. The V gene is TRBV10-3, the J gene TRBJ1-2; D possibly corresponds to TRBD1 (5 bases). The sequence was obtained from an adult with an advanced solid tumor such as melanoma, head and neck, liver or kidney cancer. The specimen comprised CD4+ or CD8+ T cells sorted from blood, sampled in a trial of the OX40 agonist ivuxolimab. CDR3 region: CAISDGPGAANYGYTF. CDR3 nucleotide sequence: TGTGCCATCAGTGACGGGCCCGGGGCTGCGAACTATGGCTACACCTTC.